The 16 T cell receptor beta chains listed next were all sequenced from one sample in a study of cytomegalovirus exposure and HLA in healthy donors. It was with 60 Vbeta and 13 Jbeta primers that the PCR ran. The repertoire was sequenced with immunoSEQ multiplex PCR; TCRdb's copy has only in-frame clones and lacks some. The sample lists tens of thousands of clones, about 80% occurring once. Sequencing was performed on PBMCs. Receptors were obtained from a male donor in good health and CMV-seronegative.

V gene TRBV10-3 combines with J gene TRBJ1-1, with 10 bases fitting TRBD1. V gave up 4 bases and J gave up 6 bases; unmatched junction bases: 8. Germline V gives CDR1 ENHRY, CDR2 SYGVKD. The CDR3 has 15 amino acids. As DNA, the CDR3 is TGTGCCATCAGTGGGACAGGGGGTCGGTTCGCTGAAGCTTTCTTT. It specifies CAISGTGGRFAEAFF.

V gene TRBV4-1 combines with J gene TRBJ1-1, with D perhaps matching TRBD1 (5 bases). V was trimmed by 1 base and J by 3 bases, leaving 15 bases between them. The CDR3 length is 16 residues. Germline V gene lookup returns CDR1 MGHRA and CDR2 YSYEKL. The CDR3 DNA is TGCGCCAGCAGCCAAGGAAGGGGCGTGATGGACACTGAAGCTTTCTTT. This codes for CASSQGRGVMDTEAFF.

V is TRBV6-5 and J is TRBJ1-1, with TRBD1 as a possible D gene (6 bases). CDR1 is MNHEY and CDR2 is SVGAGI in the germline V gene. V was cut by 6 bases and J by 5 bases, with 16 bases left in between. This CDR3 is built from 14 residues. Here the CDR3 DNA reads TGTGCCAGCAGGGACAGCTCTTTAGGGACTGAAGCTTTCTTT. Translating it yields CASRDSSLGTEAFF.

The chain carries TRBV4-3 and TRBJ2-3, with TRBD2 matching 12 bases. The germline V gene encodes CDR1 LGHNA and CDR2 YSLEER. Trimming took 4 bases from V and 5 from J; bases not matched to a gene: 10. This CDR3 comprises 17 residues. CDR3 sequence reads: CASSPLTSGRPQDTQYF. The DNA for the CDR3 is TGCGCCAGCAGCCCGCTTACTAGCGGGAGGCCGCAAGATACGCAGTATTTT.

This clone turned up a few times. The chain uses TRBV7-2 and TRBJ2-1; 8 bases align to TRBD1. Looked up from germline, CDR1 is SGHTA and CDR2 is FQGNSA. The CDR3 sequence is 16 residues long. Trimming at V came to 2 bases and at J to 10 bases, leaving 13 bases not matched to a gene. This CDR3 is CASSLRWGQALGEQFF. The CDR3 nucleotides read TGTGCCAGCAGCTTAAGGTGGGGACAGGCCCTTGGGGAGCAGTTCTTC. Full variable domain (outside the CDR3, taken from reference TRBV7-2 and TRBJ2-1): GAGVSQSPSNKVTEKGKDVELRCDPISGHTALYWYRQSLGQGLEFLIYFQGNSAPDKSGLPSDRFSAERTGGSVSTLTIQRTQQEDSAVYLCASSLRWGQALGEQFFGPGTRLTVL.

The chain is built from TRBV10-3 and TRBJ2-7; 13 nucleotides line up with TRBD2. V lost 4 bases to trimming and J lost 3 bases; unmatched junction nucleotides: 12. CDR3 length: 18 amino acids. Germline V gene lookup returns CDR1 ENHRY and CDR2 SYGVKD. CDR3 coding DNA: TGTGCCATCAGTGGGGGGGGGACTAGCGGGACAGGGGGCTACGAGCAGTACTTC. Translating gives CAISGGGTSGTGGYEQYF.

V is TRBV27 and J is TRBJ1-2; tentatively, D is TRBD1 (5 bases). Between the trimmed V and J ends, which lost 6 bases and 3 bases, there was a span of 17 bases. The CDR3 sequence is 15 residues long. Germline loops: CDR1 MNHEY, CDR2 SMNVEV (reference sequence). CDR3 sequence reads: CASSQVGGVYYGYTF. Written as DNA, the CDR3 is TGTGCCAGCAGCCAAGTGGGGGGGGTGTACTATGGCTACACCTTC.

This clone was detected a few times. The chain employs TRBV19 and TRBJ2-3; TRBD1 is a possible D gene (6 bases). Between the trimmed V and J ends, which lost 5 bases and 5 bases, there was a span of 14 bases. CDR1 is LNHDA and CDR2 is SQIVND in the germline V gene (reference sequence). The CDR3 length is 14 residues. CDR3 DNA sequence: TGTGCCAGTAGTCCCTCAGGGGTTGGAGATACGCAGTATTTT. Its translation: CASSPSGVGDTQYF. The variable domain in full, completed from reference TRBV19 and TRBJ2-3, reads DGGITQSPKYLFRKEGQNVTLSCEQNLNHDAMYWYRQDPGQGLRLIYYSQIVNDFQKGDIAEGYSVSREKKESFPLTVTSAQKNPTAFYLCASSPSGVGDTQYFGPGTRLTVL.

This rearrangement joins TRBV29-1 to TRBJ2-7, with TRBD2 matching over 7 bases. This CDR3 region has 12 residues. Germline loops: CDR1 SQVTM, CDR2 ANQGSEA. V was clipped by 5 bases and J by 2 bases; unmatched bases: 3. For the CDR3, the DNA is TGCAGCGTTACTAGCGACCCCTACGAGCAGTACTTC. It specifies CSVTSDPYEQYF.

The chain combines TRBV7-2 with TRBJ2-1; D call uncertain. This CDR3 spans 11 amino acids. V lost 5 bases, J lost 9 bases, and 8 bases lay in between. Per germline, CDR1 SGHTA and CDR2 FQGNSA. CDR3 DNA sequence: TGTGCCAGCAGCCCCCCGCGTGAGCAGTTCTTC. It specifies CASSPPREQFF.

This sequence joins TRBV7-2 and TRBJ1-5; possible D gene TRBD1, 6 bases. Deletions cut 7 bases from V and 6 bases from J, with 25 bases between. The germline CDR1 and CDR2 sequences are SGHTA and FQGNSA. The CDR3 length is 17 residues. The DNA of the CDR3 is TGTGCCAGCACCTATGGGGCGACAGGAAGGTTGTCTCAGCCCCAGCATTTT. This gives the protein CASTYGATGRLSQPQHF.

The genes are TRBV2 and TRBJ2-2; no reliable D call. Trimming took 6 bases from V and 0 from J, leaving 8 bases between them. The V gene's germline CDR1 is SNHLY and CDR2 FYNNEI. This CDR3 is built from 14 residues. DNA for the CDR3: TGTGCCAGCAGCGCCGTAGCGAACACCGGGGAGCTGTTTTTT. Its protein product is CASSAVANTGELFF.

The V gene is TRBV7-3, the J gene TRBJ1-2, with 9 bases that match TRBD1. Unmatched junction bases numbered 15, after V lost 5 bases and J lost 2 bases. The CDR3 has 18 amino acids. From germline, CDR1 is SGHTA and CDR2 FQGTGA. The CDR3 is CASSPDGLYRGPNYGYTF. Here the CDR3 DNA reads TGTGCCAGCAGCCCAGACGGTTTATACAGGGGGCCAAACTATGGCTACACCTTC.

The rearrangement links TRBV30 to TRBJ1-1; 8 bases match TRBD1. J gave up 4 bases and V 5 bases, and 6 bases lay outside the gene matches. The CDR3 is made up of 13 amino acids. Germline CDR1 and CDR2: GTSNPN and SVGIG (reference sequence). The CDR3 sequence is CAWRTGYFTEAFF. The DNA of the CDR3 is TGTGCCTGGCGGACAGGGTATTTCACTGAAGCTTTCTTT. Combining the CDR3 with reference TRBV30 and TRBJ1-1 gives the whole variable domain SQTIHQWPATLVQPVGSPLSLECTVEGTSNPNLYWYRQAAGRGLQLLFYSVGIGQISSEVPQNLSASRPQDRQFILSSKKLLLSDSGFYLCAWRTGYFTEAFFGQGTRLTVV.

The V gene is TRBV6-6, the J gene TRBJ2-7, with 7 bases lining up with TRBD1. Germline trimming cut 0 bases from V and 5 bases from J; bases unmatched to any gene: 7. The CDR3 has 15 amino acids. Germline CDR1 and CDR2: MNHNY and SVGAGI (reference sequence). In nucleotides, the CDR3 is TGTGCCAGCAGTTACTCGATCGACAGGGCAAACGAGCAGTACTTC. It translates to CASSYSIDRANEQYF.

The chain uses TRBV19 and TRBJ1-2; D might be TRBD1 (6 bases). Germline V gene lookup returns CDR1 LNHDA and CDR2 SQIVND (reference sequence). This CDR3 has 11 amino acids. V was cut by 10 bases and J by 8 bases, with 14 bases left in between. CDR3 sequence: CATLTGMGYTF. DNA for the CDR3: TGTGCCACCCTCACAGGGATGGGCTACACCTTC.